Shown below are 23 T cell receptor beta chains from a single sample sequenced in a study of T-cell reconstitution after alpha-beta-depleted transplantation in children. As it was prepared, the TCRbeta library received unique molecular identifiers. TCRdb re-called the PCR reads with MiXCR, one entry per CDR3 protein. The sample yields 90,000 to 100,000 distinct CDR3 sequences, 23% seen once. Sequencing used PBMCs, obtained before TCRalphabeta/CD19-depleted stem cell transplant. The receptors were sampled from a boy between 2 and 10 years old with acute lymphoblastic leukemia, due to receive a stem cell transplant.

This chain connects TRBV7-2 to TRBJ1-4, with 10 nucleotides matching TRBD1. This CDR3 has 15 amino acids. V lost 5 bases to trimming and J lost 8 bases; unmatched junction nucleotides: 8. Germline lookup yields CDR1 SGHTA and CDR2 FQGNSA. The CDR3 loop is CASSETGGGGEKLFF. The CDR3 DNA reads TGTGCCAGCAGCGAGACAGGGGGCGGGGGGGAAAAACTGTTTTTT.

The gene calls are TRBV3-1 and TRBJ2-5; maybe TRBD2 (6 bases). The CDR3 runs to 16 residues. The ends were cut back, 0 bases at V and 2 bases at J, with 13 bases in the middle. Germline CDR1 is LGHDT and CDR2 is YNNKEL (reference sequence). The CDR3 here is CASSQEKMAGQETQYF. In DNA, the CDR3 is TGTGCCAGCAGCCAAGAGAAGATGGCGGGACAAGAGACCCAGTACTTC.

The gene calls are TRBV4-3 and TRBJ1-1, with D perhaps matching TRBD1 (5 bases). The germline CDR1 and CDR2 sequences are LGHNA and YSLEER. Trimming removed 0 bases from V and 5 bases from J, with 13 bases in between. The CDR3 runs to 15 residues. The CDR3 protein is CASSQDMSGWTEAFF. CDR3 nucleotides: TGCGCCAGCAGCCAAGATATGTCAGGGTGGACTGAAGCTTTCTTT.

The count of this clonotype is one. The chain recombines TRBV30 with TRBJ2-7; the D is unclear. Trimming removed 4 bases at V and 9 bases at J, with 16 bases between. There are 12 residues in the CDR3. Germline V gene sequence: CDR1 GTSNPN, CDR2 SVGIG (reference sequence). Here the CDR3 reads CAWTFNEAAQYF. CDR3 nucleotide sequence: TGTGCCTGGACCTTTAACGAGGCAGCGCAGTACTTC.

The CDR3 DNA sequence: TGCAGCGTAGGTACAGGGCTAAAACAGTACTTC. It is translated as CSVGTGLKQYF. The genes are TRBV29-1 and TRBJ2-7; TRBD1 is a possible D gene (6 bases). CDR3 length: 11 amino acids. V lost 6 bases, J lost 10 bases, and 16 bases lay in between. CDR1 SQVTM and CDR2 ANQGSEA come from the germline V gene.

The CDR3 here is CASNRQGMVEQFF. CDR3 sequence (DNA): TGTGCCAGCAATAGACAGGGGATGGTTGAGCAGTTCTTC. The rearrangement joins TRBV6-1 to TRBJ2-1; 8 bases are shared with TRBD1. V lost 7 bases, J lost 9 bases, and 8 bases stayed unmatched. From germline, CDR1 is MNHNS and CDR2 SASEGT. This CDR3 contains 13 residues.

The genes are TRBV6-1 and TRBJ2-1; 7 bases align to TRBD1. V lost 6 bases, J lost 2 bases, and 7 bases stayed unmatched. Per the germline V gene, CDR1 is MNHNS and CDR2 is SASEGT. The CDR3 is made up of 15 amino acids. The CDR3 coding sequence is TGTGCCAGCAGCCTAGGGGGCCAGCCCTACAATGAGCAGTTCTTC. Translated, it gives CASSLGGQPYNEQFF.

DNA of the CDR3: TGTGCCAGCAGCATGGGTAGCGGGAGCCATGAGCAGTTCTTC. Its protein product is CASSMGSGSHEQFF. V usage is TRBV7-7 and J usage is TRBJ2-1; the match to TRBD2 covers 9 bases. Per the germline V gene, CDR1 is SSHAT and CDR2 is FNYEAQ (reference sequence). J gave up 8 bases and V 5 bases, and 7 bases lay outside the gene matches. CDR3 length: 14 residues.

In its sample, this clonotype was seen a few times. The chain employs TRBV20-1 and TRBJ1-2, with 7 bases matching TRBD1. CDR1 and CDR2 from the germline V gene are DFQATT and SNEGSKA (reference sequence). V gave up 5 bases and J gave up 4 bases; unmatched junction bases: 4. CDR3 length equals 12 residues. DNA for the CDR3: TGCAGTGCTGATTGGACAGGCTATGGCTACACCTTC. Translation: CSADWTGYGYTF.

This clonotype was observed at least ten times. CDR3 in amino acids: CASIPTGVGSEAFF. The CDR3 region has the DNA TGTGCCAGCATCCCCACGGGGGTGGGTTCAGAAGCTTTCTTT. This sequence joins TRBV28 and TRBJ1-1, with a weak D call TRBD1 (5 bases). Trimming stripped 7 bases from V and 8 bases from J, with 20 bases between. CDR1 is MDHEN and CDR2 is SYDVKM in the germline V gene. The CDR3 loop spans 14 amino acids.

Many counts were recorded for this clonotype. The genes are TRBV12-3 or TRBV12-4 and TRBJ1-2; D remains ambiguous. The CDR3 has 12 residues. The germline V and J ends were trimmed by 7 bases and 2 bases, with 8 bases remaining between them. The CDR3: CASKVLNYGYTF. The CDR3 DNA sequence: TGTGCCAGCAAGGTCCTGAACTATGGCTACACCTTC.

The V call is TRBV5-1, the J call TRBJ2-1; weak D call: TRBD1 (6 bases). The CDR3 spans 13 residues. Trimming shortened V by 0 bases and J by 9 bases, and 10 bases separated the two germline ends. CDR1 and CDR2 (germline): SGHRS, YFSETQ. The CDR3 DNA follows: TGCGCCAGCAGCTTGGAAACAGGGACTGAGCAGTTCTTC. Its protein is CASSLETGTEQFF. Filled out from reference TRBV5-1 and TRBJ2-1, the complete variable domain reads KAGVTQTPRYLIKTRGQQVTLSCSPISGHRSVSWYQQTPGQGLQFLFEYFSETQRNKGNFPGRFSGRQFSNSRSEMNVSTLELGDSALYLCASSLETGTEQFFGPGTRLTVL.

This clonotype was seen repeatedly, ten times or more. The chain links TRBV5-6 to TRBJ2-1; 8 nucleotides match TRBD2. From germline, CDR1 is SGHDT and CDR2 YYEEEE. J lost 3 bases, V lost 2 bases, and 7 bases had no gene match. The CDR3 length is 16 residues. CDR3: CASSLRAGVVYNEQFF. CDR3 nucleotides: TGTGCCAGCAGCTTACGAGCGGGAGTGGTCTACAATGAGCAGTTCTTC.

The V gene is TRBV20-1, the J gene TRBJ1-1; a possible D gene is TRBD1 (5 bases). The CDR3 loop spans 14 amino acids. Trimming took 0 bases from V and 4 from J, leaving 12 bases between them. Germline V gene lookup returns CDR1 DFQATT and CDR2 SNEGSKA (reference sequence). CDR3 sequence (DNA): TGCAGTGCTAGAGATCGGGGGTCGGGCACTGAAGCTTTCTTT. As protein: CSARDRGSGTEAFF.

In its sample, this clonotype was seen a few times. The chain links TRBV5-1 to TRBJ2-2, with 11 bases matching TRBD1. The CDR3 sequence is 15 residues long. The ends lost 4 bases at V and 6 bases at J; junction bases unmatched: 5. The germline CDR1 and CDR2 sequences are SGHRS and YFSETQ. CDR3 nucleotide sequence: TGCGCCAGCAGCGCCGGGACAGGGGGGGCCGGGGAGCTGTTTTTT. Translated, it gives CASSAGTGGAGELFF.

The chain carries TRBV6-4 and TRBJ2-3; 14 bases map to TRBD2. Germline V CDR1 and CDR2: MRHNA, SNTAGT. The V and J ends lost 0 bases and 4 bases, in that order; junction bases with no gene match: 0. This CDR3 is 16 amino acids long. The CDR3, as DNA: TGTGCCAGCAGTGACTCGGGACTAGCGGGAGCAGATACGCAGTATTTT. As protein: CASSDSGLAGADTQYF.

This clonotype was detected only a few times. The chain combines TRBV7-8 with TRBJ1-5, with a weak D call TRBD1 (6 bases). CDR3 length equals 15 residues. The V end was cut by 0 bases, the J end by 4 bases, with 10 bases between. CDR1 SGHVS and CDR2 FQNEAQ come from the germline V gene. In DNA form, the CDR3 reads TGTGCCAGCAGCTTAGCACGCGGGACAAATCAGCCCCAGCATTTT. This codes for CASSLARGTNQPQHF.

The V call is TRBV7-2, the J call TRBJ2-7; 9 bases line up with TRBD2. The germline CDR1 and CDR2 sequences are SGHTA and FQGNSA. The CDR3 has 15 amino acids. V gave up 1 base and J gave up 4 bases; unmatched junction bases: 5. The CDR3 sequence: CASSLVTSGAYEQYF. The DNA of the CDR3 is TGTGCCAGCAGCTTAGTGACTAGCGGAGCATACGAGCAGTACTTC.

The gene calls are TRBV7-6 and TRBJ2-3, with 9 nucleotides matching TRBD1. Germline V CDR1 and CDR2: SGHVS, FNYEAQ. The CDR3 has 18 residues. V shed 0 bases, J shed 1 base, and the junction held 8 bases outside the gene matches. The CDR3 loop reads CASSLALRNRGRTDTQYF. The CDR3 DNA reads TGTGCCAGCAGCTTAGCGCTAAGAAACAGGGGGCGCACAGATACGCAGTATTTT.

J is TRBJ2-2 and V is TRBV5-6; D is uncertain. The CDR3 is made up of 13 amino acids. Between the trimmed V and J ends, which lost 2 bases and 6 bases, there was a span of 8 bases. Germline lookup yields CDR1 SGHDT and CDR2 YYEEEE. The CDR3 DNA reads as TGTGCCAGCAGCTTTTTGCCTTCCGGGGAGCTGTTTTTT. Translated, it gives CASSFLPSGELFF.

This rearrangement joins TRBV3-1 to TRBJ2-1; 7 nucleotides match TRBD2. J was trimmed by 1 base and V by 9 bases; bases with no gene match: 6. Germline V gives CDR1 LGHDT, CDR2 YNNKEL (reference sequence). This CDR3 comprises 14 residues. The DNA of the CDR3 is TGTGCCAGTTCGGGGGGATGGTCCTACAATGAGCAGTTCTTC. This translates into CASSGGWSYNEQFF.

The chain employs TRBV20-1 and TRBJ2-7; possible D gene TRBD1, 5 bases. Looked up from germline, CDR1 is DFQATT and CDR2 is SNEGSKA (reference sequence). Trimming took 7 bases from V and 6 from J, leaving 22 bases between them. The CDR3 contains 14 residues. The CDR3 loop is CSVQRPREPSEQYF. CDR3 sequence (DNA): TGCAGTGTCCAGAGGCCCAGGGAACCTAGCGAGCAGTACTTC.

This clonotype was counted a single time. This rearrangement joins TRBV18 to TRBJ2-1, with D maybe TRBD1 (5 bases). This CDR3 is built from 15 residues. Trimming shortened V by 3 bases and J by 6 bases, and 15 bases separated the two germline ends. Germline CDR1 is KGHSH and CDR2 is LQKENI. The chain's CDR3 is CASSPRIDSTNEQFF. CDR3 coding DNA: TGTGCCAGCTCACCCAGAATAGACAGCACCAATGAGCAGTTCTTC.